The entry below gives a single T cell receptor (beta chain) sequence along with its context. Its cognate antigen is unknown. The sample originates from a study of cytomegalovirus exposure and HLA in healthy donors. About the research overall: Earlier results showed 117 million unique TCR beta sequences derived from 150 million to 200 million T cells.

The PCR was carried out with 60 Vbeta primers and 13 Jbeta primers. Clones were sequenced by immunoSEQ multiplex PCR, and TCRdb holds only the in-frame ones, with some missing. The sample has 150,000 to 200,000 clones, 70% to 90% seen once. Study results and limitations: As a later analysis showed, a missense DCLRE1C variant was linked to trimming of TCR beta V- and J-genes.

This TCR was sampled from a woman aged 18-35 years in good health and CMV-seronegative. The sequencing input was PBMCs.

The DNA for the CDR3 is TGTGCCAGCAGCTTGTTCTCCGGGACAGGGGATCCTAACTATGGCTACACCTTC. It specifies CASSLFSGTGDPNYGYTF. The J gene is TRBJ1-2, the V gene TRBV5-6, with 10 bases lining up with TRBD1. CDR1 and CDR2 from the germline V gene are SGHDT and YYEEEE. The V gene end was trimmed by 1 base and the J gene end by 0 bases; junction bases not matched to a gene: 9. The CDR3 totals 18 residues.